This TCR beta chain was observed in a study of cytomegalovirus exposure and HLA in healthy donors (dated by TCRdb to about 2017). The study in broad terms: An earlier analysis of roughly 500 of the donors reported about 250 Gb of sequence data and roughly 100 million unique TCR beta sequences from approximately 180 million T cells. In the later analysis, no new phenotypic data were used to find candidate immune exposures; instead, reliance was placed on TCR beta sequences and their occurrence across donors. High-throughput TCR immunosequencing, statistical association of individual TCRs with disease status, and machine learning were combined to predict cytomegalovirus infection status. Along with the roughly 710-subject first cohort, a separate validation cohort of 120 different subjects was used. The study used immunosequencing to profile the T cell repertoires of hundreds of subjects and linked those repertoires to cytomegalovirus serostatus. Across some 400 genotyped donors of the cohort, an average of roughly 230,000 unique TCR beta nucleotide sequences per donor were sequenced, and roughly 20% of those sequences were non-productive. Genome-wide SNP genotypes for about 55% of the roughly 670 donors were used in a later genetic analysis, which treated that subset as a discovery cohort. Four or five DR-DQ haplotypes were handled as single units for association and clustering because linkage in the cohort was strong. In an earlier analysis of roughly 600 of the donors, high-throughput TCR beta sequencing was used to judge whether each TCR beta V gene segment behaved as functional or pseudogenic. HLA typing included class I and class II loci at four-digit resolution. Typing coverage varied by locus: 629-630 donors for A, B, C, DRB1 and DQB1; approximately 500 for DQA1; more than 600 for DPA1; about 450 for DPB1. Of the 350 to 450 genotyped donors, less than 90% were placed in the genetic ancestry cluster associated with self-reported Caucasian donors. An early release covering about 600 HLA-typed donors comprised around 300 gigabases of sequencing data and around 80 million unique TCR sequences. The study was designed to test whether signatures of past pathogen exposure could be identified by cataloging public T cell receptors. A later analysis re-analyzed previously published TCR beta repertoires from about 600 donors and added high-resolution HLA genotyping to study TCR occurrence patterns. All discovery cohort repertoires had been generated using a single sequencing platform. Donor age, sex, ethnicity and CMV serostatus were compiled together with the repertoire data.

The receptor library was made with the immunoSEQ multiplex PCR assay. The multiplex PCR relied on a mix of 60 forward primers for TCR Vbeta segments and 13 reverse primers for TCR Jbeta segments. A multiplex PCR assay on genomic DNA amplified the CDR3 region of rearranged TCR beta genes. The Illumina HiSeq System was used to sequence the amplified TCR beta libraries as 87-base-pair reads. The authors' analysis ran thus. A later analysis tallied around 80 million unique TCR beta chains across the roughly 610 repertoires, and some 12 million of those chains were shared by two or more donors. To remove PCR and sequencing errors, raw reads were error-corrected and collapsed into unique sequences using a nearest-neighbor algorithm that merged closely related sequences. CDR3 sequences were aligned to IMGT reference sequences to assign V, D and J gene segments. For a sequence to be retained, at least a six-nucleotide match to both a V gene segment and a J gene segment was required. Rearrangements were called productive when the CDR3 lacked stop codons and stayed in frame with V and J; all others were non-productive. Following IMGT convention, CDR3 was defined as the stretch from the second conserved V-encoded cysteine up to the conserved J-encoded phenylalanine. Sequences without an unambiguous match to a single V gene segment were excluded from the earlier analysis of almost 600 of the donors. An earlier analysis of approximately 590 of the donors classified V segments as functional when productive rearrangements were above 56.7% and as segregating when the standard deviation between donors was above 5%. A statistical classification framework was developed to diagnose cytomegalovirus status using the catalog of TCR beta chain sequences. In a later analysis, V and J genes were assigned by comparing TCR nucleotide sequences against IMGT/GENE-DB human TR gene sequences. Using the TCRdist pipeline, a later analysis assigned CDR3 sequences along with most-parsimonious VDJ recombination scenarios. In a later analysis, every TCR beta chain was defined by the combination of its CDR3 amino acid sequence and its V-gene family, and reads without a unique V-gene family were dropped. To address suspected cross-contamination and a sequencing artifact, a later analysis removed 450 to 700 highly shared, low-generation-probability nucleotide sequences. A later analysis calculated a clonal expansion index for each public chain from normalized within-repertoire ranks of inferred template counts. A later analysis computed generation probabilities with a VDJ recombination model fitted to out-of-frame rearrangements, and checked the results against IGoR. A later analysis scored TCR-TCR, TCR-HLA and TCR-CMV co-occurrence with hypergeometric tests, applying a repertoire-size bias correction to TCR pairs. A later analysis estimated false discovery rates by permuting HLA or CMV assignments 20 times. In a later analysis, co-occurring TCRs were grouped with DBSCAN, and TCRdist sequence similarity was added when clustering was performed within HLA-allele-positive subsets. Repertoires with fewer than 30,000 or more than 120,000 public chains were left out of co-occurrence clustering, as were a handful of repertoires with anomalous nucleotide sharing. In TCRdb, the immuneACCESS table is reduced to in-frame sequences with V and J assigned. These tables do not hold every clone; where another copy was compared, an unresolved V gene accounts for under half, and the others remain unexplained. The DNA gave D and trimming, while V, J and clone size come from that table. Counted in this sample were about 31,000 clones; around 70% of them appeared once. The ten largest clonotypes hold roughly a tenth of the sample.

The cohort comprised 710 or so healthy bone marrow donors. All cohort members were sampled while nominally healthy, although unrecorded immune exposures were likely present. The donor was CMV seropositive and belonged to the group of 270 or so seropositive cohort members. A peripheral blood sample was collected from each donor, and TCR beta sequencing was performed on peripheral blood mononuclear cells. Genomic DNA was extracted from the blood cell samples with the Qiagen DNeasy Blood Extraction Kit. Overall results and qualifications from the work: The 87-base-pair reads could not distinguish some IMGT-functional V segments, including TRBV6-2 and TRBV6-3, so those segments were excluded. Across donors, most TCR sequences were observed very rarely, whereas some public TCRs were present in many individuals. A further reported finding was that TCR beta sequences accurately predicted the HLA-A and HLA-B alleles for most subjects in the first cohort. Linkage disequilibrium might explain the correlated functional status among segregating V segments, but an unknown experimental factor could not be ruled out. A later analysis found that HLA-associated TCR beta chains were more clonally expanded and had lower generation probabilities than equally common non-associated chains. An earlier analysis of approximately 600 of the donors showed that most TCR beta V segments appeared in productive rearrangements either about 90% or about 30% of the time, which broadly matched IMGT annotations. The cohort was sequenced for TCR beta chains only, and without alpha or paired-chain data the features that could be detected were limited. According to a later analysis, parvovirus B19, influenza, CMV and Epstein-Barr virus appeared linked to several top co-occurrence clusters. Assigning TCR associations to individual alleles was difficult when HLA alleles, especially DR and DQ, strongly co-occurred. A later genetic analysis associated a missense DCLRE1C variant with V-gene and J-gene trimming of TCR beta chains, and an independent cohort replicated the association. A cluster of highly shared sequence variants was judged likely to represent a technical artifact of the sequencing pipeline. Roughly uniform sequencing depth across donors was assumed in presence/absence analyses, although this assumption may not hold. In a later analysis, most CMV-associated TCR beta chains were found to appear HLA-restricted, with HLA associations seemingly driven largely by CMV exposure. Over 15 rarely observed V segments, including chromosome 9 orphons, were excluded from the earlier analysis of a few hundred of the donors because counts were too low. For the cohort, immune exposure information was limited to CMV serostatus. A later analysis found that TCR association rates varied across HLA loci, with DRB1 alleles showing the most associated TCRs and HLA-C alleles the fewest. In the study, some 160 TCR beta chains were listed as associated with cytomegalovirus. The authors suggested that the approach could potentially be extended to other disease states and immunological phenotypes. Because HLA typing was unavailable for some donors at each locus, only the typed subset was used in association tests. The classifier was reported to diagnose cytomegalovirus status with high specificity and sensitivity in both the original cohort and the validation cohort. At a false discovery rate of 0.05, a later analysis linked fewer than 20,000 TCR beta sequences to specific HLA alleles. In vitro tests confirmed that three of the cytomegalovirus-associated TCR beta chains recognize cytomegalovirus antigens. A later genetic analysis reported fewer N-insertions in productive TCRs among donors in an Asian-associated ancestry cluster than the roughly 620-donor mean.

Regarding this clone: Its specific antigen is unknown. One base away there is no much larger clone; base qualities are not given.

The germline V gene (reference sequence) supplies CDR1 SGHNT and CDR2 YYREEE. Trimming accounts for 2 bases at V and 6 bases at J, while the number of junction bases matched to no gene is 5. The CDR3 runs 14 amino acids, cysteine and phenylalanine included. The read is trimmed to its CDR3 DNA, 42 bases read in frame from base 1. The sequence came from a man aged 35 to 55 in good health and CMV-seropositive. The specimen was PBMCs. The receptor chain draws on TRBV5-4 and TRBJ2-1, and 7 bases in between align with TRBD2. The nucleotide sequence reads as follows: TGTGCCAGCAGCTTCCGCGGGGGACTCAATGAGCAGTTCTTC. It is translated as CASSFRGGLNEQFF.